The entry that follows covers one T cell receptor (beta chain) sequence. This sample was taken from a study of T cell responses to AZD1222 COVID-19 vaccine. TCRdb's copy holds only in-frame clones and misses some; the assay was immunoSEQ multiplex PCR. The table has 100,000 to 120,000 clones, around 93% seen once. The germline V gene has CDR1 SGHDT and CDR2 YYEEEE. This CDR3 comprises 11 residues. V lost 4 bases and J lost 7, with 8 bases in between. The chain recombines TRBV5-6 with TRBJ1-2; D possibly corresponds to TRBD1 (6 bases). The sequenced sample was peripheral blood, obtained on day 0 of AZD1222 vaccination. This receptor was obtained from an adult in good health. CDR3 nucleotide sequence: TGTGCCAGCAGCCTCAGGGGTGGCTACACCTTC. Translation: CASSLRGGYTF.